This T cell receptor beta chain appears in the sequencing data of a study of cytomegalovirus exposure and HLA in healthy donors. The wider study: In a previous analysis, 110 million or so unique TCR beta sequences were found from 150 million to 200 million T cells. Study results and caveats: Per published accounts, TCR beta sequences correctly predicted the HLA-A and HLA-B alleles of most subjects. Likely technical artifact: a cluster of highly shared sequence variants.

Of note for this clone: What it binds is unknown.

The germline gives CDR1 MNHEY, CDR2 SVGAGI. CDR3 length: 15 residues. J lost 6 bases, V lost 6 bases, and 13 bases had no gene match. The PCR used 60 Vbeta and 13 Jbeta primers. In the original processing: It was a later analysis that counted about 80 million unique TCR beta chains, of which roughly 10 million were shared. Method: immunoSEQ multiplex PCR; TCRdb's copy keeps in-frame clones and lacks some. Clone size and the V and J calls come from that table; the DNA yielded D and trimming. Seen here are about 140,000 clones, roughly 81% observed once, and the top ten hold 1.6%. The chain is built from TRBV6-5 and TRBJ1-1; 7 bases match TRBD1. The TCR sequence derives from a female donor in good health and CMV-seronegative. What was sequenced was PBMCs. The CDR3 spells CASSFSQGSLPEAFF. CDR3 nucleotides: TGTGCCAGCAGCTTTTCACAGGGGAGTTTGCCTGAAGCTTTCTTT.